The subject of this entry is one T cell receptor (beta chain). Antigen unknown. CDR3 length: 15 amino acids. Trimming cost V 5 bases and J 8 bases, with 19 bases left between them. The sample comes from a study of identical twins. Study observations and caveats: Twins' surplus sharing was weaker for beta out-of-frame sequences. Whereas memory repertoires showed no such difference, abundant cord blood beta clonotypes carried fewer insertions. In drawing conclusions, the study used cross-sectional statistical analysis and did not follow the same donors.

TCRdb fed the 5' RACE reads into MiXCR, producing one record per CDR3 protein. In the table there are roughly 570,000 distinct CDR3 sequences, more than 9% of which are singletons. This sample also belongs to another study, concerning yellow fever vaccine responses in identical twins. Turning to that study: Convergence reportedly seemed to mark part of the twins' vaccine T cell response, with personalization marking the rest.

The chain carries TRBV12-3 or TRBV12-4 and TRBJ2-1, with a possible D match to TRBD2 (6 bases). Sequencing input: PBMCs. This TCR was recovered from a woman between 18 and 29 years old in good health. As DNA, the CDR3 is TGTGCCAGCAGTACAACCGTACTAGCTGGCGATGAGCAGTTCTTC. Amino acid sequence: CASSTTVLAGDEQFF.